This is a list of T cell receptor beta chains from one sample in a study of radiation and T cells in renal cell carcinoma. Some clones are missing from TCRdb's copy, which holds only in-frame ones; the method was immunoSEQ multiplex PCR. The sample carries about 61,000 clones, approximately 84% recorded once. The input for sequencing was blood, taken from a patient whose treatment included radiotherapy and nephrectomy. The receptors originated from a man aged 55 to 70 with renal cell carcinoma. Each CDR3 is given with its conserved first and last residue. A D gene is named only where the DNA matches it firmly.

CDR3 protein,D gene,V gene,J gene
CAWSRDRGGYGYTF,TRBD1,TRBV30,TRBJ1-2
CASSYRRDGAGYTF,NA,TRBV11-3,TRBJ1-2
CASTKTGQQETQYF,NA,TRBV9,TRBJ2-5
CAWSRGSGANVLTF,NA,TRBV30,TRBJ2-6
CASSLPPTGPRDTQYF,TRBD1,TRBV7-9,TRBJ2-3
CAWSRAGEYEQYF,NA,TRBV30,TRBJ2-7
CASRRASGVQETQYF,TRBD2,TRBV5-1,TRBJ2-5
CASGLVYRGGLNQPQHF,NA,TRBV12-5,TRBJ1-5
CASSLGQFGNQPQHF,NA,TRBV28,TRBJ1-5
CASTPGSAYNEQFF,NA,TRBV5-1,TRBJ2-1
CASSLAGMGGYTF,NA,TRBV27,TRBJ1-2
CAIQGAHTEAFF,NA,TRBV2,TRBJ1-1
CASSRFWTSGEETQYF,TRBD2,TRBV5-4,TRBJ2-5
CASRLTGVTGELFF,TRBD1,TRBV7-3,TRBJ2-2
CASSPGTGVKGNTEAFF,TRBD1,TRBV7-9,TRBJ1-1
CSVLKHLNTGELFF,NA,TRBV29-1,TRBJ2-2
CASSAGDFNEKLFF,NA,TRBV9,TRBJ1-4
CASSLDRAGDTQYF,TRBD1,TRBV18,TRBJ2-3
CAISDGATGGTEKLFF,TRBD1,TRBV10-3,TRBJ1-4
CASSLQADSGNTIYF,NA,TRBV7-6,TRBJ1-3
CASKKRWGHGYTF,NA,TRBV27,TRBJ1-2
CASTMNGREETQYF,NA,TRBV5-5,TRBJ2-5
CASSLRTSGGDNEQFF,TRBD2,TRBV9,TRBJ2-1
CANIGGGSAREHNEQFF,TRBD2,TRBV6-4,TRBJ2-1
CASREYRDRGYTF,NA,TRBV2,TRBJ1-2
CASGVPTGGTNTEAFF,NA,TRBV5-4,TRBJ1-1
CASSLSRDMNTGELFF,NA,TRBV19,TRBJ2-2
CASRRTLQQTDTQYF,NA,TRBV9,TRBJ2-3
CASSPGASLEAFF,NA,TRBV9,TRBJ1-1
CASSLVRAGGMNTEAFF,TRBD1,TRBV11-2,TRBJ1-1
CASSLDRGSNQPQHF,TRBD1,TRBV6-6,TRBJ1-5